One and the same sample provided the 17 T cell receptor beta chains below, sequenced in a study of Graves' ophthalmopathy and Graves' hyperthyroidism. Transcripts of RNA were the source for amplifying TCR beta CDR3 regions. RT-PCR with HTBI primers came first, then second-round multiplex PCR. TCRdb analysed the multiplex PCR reads with MiXCR anew, one entry per CDR3 protein. The table includes 40,000 to 50,000 distinct CDR3 sequences, 50% detected once. Sequenced sample: peripheral blood. The receptors here all came from an adult man with Graves' ophthalmopathy.

CDR3 residues: CASSPAGGGLAVDYEQYF. CDR3 coding DNA: TGTGCCAGCTCACCTGCGGGGGGAGGACTAGCGGTAGACTACGAGCAGTACTTC. The gene calls are TRBV6-6 and TRBJ2-7; 10 positions agree with TRBD2. V gave up 8 bases and J gave up 3 bases; unmatched junction bases: 19. The CDR3 totals 18 residues. CDR1 and CDR2 (germline): MNHNY, SVGAGI (reference sequence).

V usage is TRBV5-1 and J usage is TRBJ2-4; the D call may be TRBD1 or TRBD2 (6 bases each). Germline CDR1 SGHRS, CDR2 YFSETQ. The CDR3 runs 13 residues. V shed 6 bases and J shed 8 bases, with 15 bases lying between them. CDR3 DNA: TGCGCCAGCACCCCAGAGGGGGGCCACATTCAGTACTTC. Residues: CASTPEGGHIQYF.

The rearrangement joins TRBV19 to TRBJ2-3, with 9 bases identical to TRBD2. The CDR3 has 16 residues. V was clipped by 4 bases and J by 4 bases; unmatched bases: 9. The germline CDR1 and CDR2 sequences are LNHDA and SQIVND (reference sequence). The CDR3: CASSTYPRTSADTQYF. CDR3 coding DNA: TGTGCCAGTAGTACGTACCCCCGGACTAGCGCAGATACGCAGTATTTT.

This clonotype was picked up many times. The gene calls are TRBV19 and TRBJ2-5, with 10 bases fitting TRBD1. V was clipped by 4 bases and J by 4 bases; unmatched bases: 6. Germline V gene lookup returns CDR1 LNHDA and CDR2 SQIVND (reference sequence). The CDR3 contains 15 residues. The CDR3 region has the DNA TGTGCCAGTAGTACCCGACAGGGGGCAGGAGAGACCCAGTACTTC. This translates into CASSTRQGAGETQYF. Drawing the rest from reference TRBV19 and TRBJ2-5, the complete variable domain is DGGITQSPKYLFRKEGQNVTLSCEQNLNHDAMYWYRQDPGQGLRLIYYSQIVNDFQKGDIAEGYSVSREKKESFPLTVTSAQKNPTAFYLCASSTRQGAGETQYFGPGTRLLVL.

The chain combines TRBV29-1 with TRBJ2-7, with D possibly TRBD1 on 6 matching bases. Germline-derived CDR1 and CDR2 are SQVTM and ANQGSEA. The V gene lost 5 bases and the J gene lost 9 bases, with 14 bases spanning the gap. The CDR3 length is 11 residues. The CDR3: CSVFTGSAQYF. CDR3 DNA: TGCAGCGTTTTCACAGGGTCCGCGCAGTACTTC.

The genes are TRBV7-9 and TRBJ2-6; the match to TRBD1 covers 7 bases. Germline CDR1 is SEHNR and CDR2 is FQNEAQ (reference sequence). This CDR3 has 17 amino acids. The trim removed 4 bases at V and 0 bases at J, leaving 6 bases unmatched. In DNA form, the CDR3 reads TGTGCCAGCAGCTCGGGACAGTTAGTCTCTGGGGCCAACGTCCTGACTTTC. Translated, it gives CASSSGQLVSGANVLTF.

This clonotype was found many times. The chain carries TRBV5-1 and TRBJ2-5; the match to TRBD2 covers 8 bases. V trimming: 0 bases; J trimming: 5 bases; junction bases outside the gene matches: 9. This CDR3 is 16 amino acids long. Germline V gene data show CDR1 as SGHRS and CDR2 as YFSETQ. In DNA form, the CDR3 reads TGCGCCAGCAGCTTGGGGCCGGCGGGAGGCCACGAGACCCAGTACTTC. Amino acid sequence: CASSLGPAGGHETQYF.

The rearrangement links TRBV20-1 to TRBJ2-7, with D perhaps being TRBD1 or TRBD2 (5 bases each). The germline CDR1 and CDR2 sequences are DFQATT and SNEGSKA (reference sequence). With 6 bases removed from V and 2 bases from J, the gap between germline ends came to 17 bases. There are 14 residues in the CDR3. CDR3 region: CSADPGRATYEQYF. As DNA, the CDR3 is TGCAGTGCGGACCCGGGACGCGCCACCTACGAGCAGTACTTC.

This chain connects TRBV24-1 to TRBJ1-2; 8 bases line up with TRBD1. The V and J ends lost 5 bases and 0 bases, in that order; junction bases with no gene match: 4. The CDR3 sequence is 15 residues long. CDR1 is KGHDR and CDR2 is SFDVKD in the germline V gene. CDR3 nucleotides: TGTGCCACCAGTGCCGCGACAGGGGCTAACTATGGCTACACCTTC. Its protein is CATSAATGANYGYTF.

This sequence joins TRBV2 and TRBJ2-3, with 8 bases matching TRBD1. The CDR3 loop spans 14 amino acids. Germline V gene sequence: CDR1 SNHLY, CDR2 FYNNEI. The ends lost 8 bases at V and 5 bases at J; junction bases unmatched: 9. CDR3 in amino acids: CASGSGQVGDTQYF. CDR3 nucleotides: TGTGCCAGCGGATCGGGACAGGTGGGAGATACGCAGTATTTT.

The sample holds one count of this clonotype. The V gene is TRBV2, the J gene TRBJ1-2; tentatively, D is TRBD1 (6 bases). CDR1 is SNHLY and CDR2 is FYNNEI in the germline V gene. V lost 7 bases and J lost 4, with 13 bases in between. This CDR3 comprises 13 residues. CDR3 in DNA: TGTGCCAGCACCACCGACAGGACCTATGGCTACACCTTC. Translating it yields CASTTDRTYGYTF.

Many counts were recorded for this clonotype. This rearrangement joins TRBV6-6 to TRBJ2-5; possibly TRBD2 for D (6 bases). From germline, CDR1 is MNHNY and CDR2 SVGAGI (reference sequence). Between the trimmed V and J ends, which lost 1 base and 5 bases, there was a span of 20 bases. The CDR3 runs 17 residues. The CDR3 is CASSYYRRVGEGETQYF. CDR3 sequence (DNA): TGTGCCAGCAGTTACTACAGGAGGGTAGGGGAAGGGGAGACCCAGTACTTC.

About this clonotype: The junction departs from the called germline gene at one end, perhaps through a read error. The chain has TRBV19 and TRBJ1-4; possibly TRBD1 for D (5 bases). This CDR3 has 11 residues. Looked up from germline, CDR1 is LNHDA and CDR2 is SQIVND (reference sequence). The CDR3 DNA is TGTGCCAGTAGTAACTCGCCCAGGGTCCTTTTT. Its protein product is CASSNSPRVLF.

As to this clonotype: Relative to the germline gene, one junction end is altered; a read error may explain this. The CDR3 coding sequence is TGTGCCGGCAGCCAGGAGGGTGGAAGCAATCAGCCCCAGCATTTT. Amino acid sequence: CAGSQEGGSNQPQHF. The chain carries TRBV4-2 and TRBJ1-5; D uncertain. Germline CDR1 and CDR2: LGHNA and YNFKEQ. The CDR3 totals 15 residues.

The chain is built from TRBV5-1 and TRBJ1-2; D ambiguous. The V gene lost 0 bases and the J gene lost 4 bases, with 10 bases spanning the gap. This CDR3 comprises 14 residues. The germline V gene encodes CDR1 SGHRS and CDR2 YFSETQ. CDR3 sequence: CASSLERPGYGYTF. The CDR3, as DNA: TGCGCCAGCAGCTTGGAAAGACCAGGCTATGGCTACACCTTC.

This clonotype came up once. The chain joins TRBV10-3 to TRBJ2-5, with 13 positions matching TRBD2. Trimming took 0 bases from V and 4 from J; bases not matched to a gene: 2. Germline V gene data show CDR1 as ENHRY and CDR2 as SYGVKD. This CDR3 has 16 residues. The CDR3: CAISESRLAGGETQYF. The CDR3 nucleotides are TGTGCCATCAGTGAGTCGCGACTAGCGGGAGGAGAGACCCAGTACTTC.

CDR3 DNA sequence: TGTGCCAGCAGTTTTGAACAGGGGGGGTACGAGCAGTACTTC. Encoded protein: CASSFEQGGYEQYF. The V and J genes are TRBV7-9 and TRBJ2-7, with D possibly TRBD1 on 8 matching bases. Trimming left V 6 bases short and J 4 bases short, with 16 bases between. The CDR3 covers 14 residues. From germline, CDR1 is SEHNR and CDR2 FQNEAQ (reference sequence).